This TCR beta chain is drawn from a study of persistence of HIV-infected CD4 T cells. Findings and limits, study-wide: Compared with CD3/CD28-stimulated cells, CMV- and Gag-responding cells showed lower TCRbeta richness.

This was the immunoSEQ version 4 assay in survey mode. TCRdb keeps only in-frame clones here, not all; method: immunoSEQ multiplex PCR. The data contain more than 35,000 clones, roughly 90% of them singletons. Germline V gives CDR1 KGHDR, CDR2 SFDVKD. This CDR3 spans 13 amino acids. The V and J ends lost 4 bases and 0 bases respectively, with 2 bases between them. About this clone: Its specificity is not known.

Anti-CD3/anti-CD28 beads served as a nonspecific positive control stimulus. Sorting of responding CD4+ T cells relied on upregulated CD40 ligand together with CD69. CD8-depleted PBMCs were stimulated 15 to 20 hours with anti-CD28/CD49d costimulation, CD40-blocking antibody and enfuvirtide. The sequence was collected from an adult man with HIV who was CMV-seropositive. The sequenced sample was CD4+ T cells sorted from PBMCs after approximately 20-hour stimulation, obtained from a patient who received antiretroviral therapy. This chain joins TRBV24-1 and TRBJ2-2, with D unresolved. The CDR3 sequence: CATSEPNTGELFF. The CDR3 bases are TGTGCCACCAGTGAGCCGAACACCGGGGAGCTGTTTTTT.